The next 4 T cell receptor beta chains were all read from a single sample in a study of cytomegalovirus exposure and HLA in healthy donors. In the PCR, 60 Vbeta and 13 Jbeta primers were used. Here immunoSEQ multiplex PCR was the method, and the copy in TCRdb shows in-frame clones only, minus some. The profile shows around 150,000 clones, around 80% of them singletons. The specimen sequenced was PBMCs. These receptors were collected from a man aged 30 to 39 in good health and CMV-seropositive.

This chain uses TRBV2 with TRBJ1-2, with 7 bases matching TRBD1. V gave up 8 bases and J gave up 3 bases; unmatched junction bases: 3. This CDR3 is built from 12 residues. Germline lookup yields CDR1 SNHLY and CDR2 FYNNEI. The chain's CDR3 is CASETGYYGYTF. For the CDR3, the DNA is TGTGCCAGCGAGACAGGGTACTATGGCTACACCTTC. Together with reference TRBV2 and TRBJ1-2, the CDR3 gives the full variable domain: EPEVTQTPSHQVTQMGQEVILRCVPISNHLYFYWYRQILGQKVEFLVSFYNNEISEKSEIFDDQFSVERPDGSNFTLKIRSTKLEDSAMYFCASETGYYGYTFGSGTRLTVV.

The CDR3 nucleotides read TGTGCCAGCAGCTTATACGGCGGGAGGGACAATGAGCAGTTCTTC. It specifies CASSLYGGRDNEQFF. The gene calls are TRBV7-2 and TRBJ2-1; 9 positions agree with TRBD2. Germline CDR1 and CDR2: SGHTA and FQGNSA. V dropped 2 bases and J dropped 5; count of bases not matched to a gene: 4. The CDR3 contains 15 residues.

The rearrangement joins TRBV5-1 to TRBJ2-3; 8 bases are shared with TRBD1. CDR3 length: 15 amino acids. Germline CDR1 SGHRS, CDR2 YFSETQ. After removal of 3 bases from V and 1 base from J, the junction contained 4 bases not matched to a gene. For the CDR3, the DNA is TGCGCCAGCAGCTGGACGGGACAGGGCACAGATACGCAGTATTTT. Its protein product is CASSWTGQGTDTQYF.

CDR3 protein: CASSKVTETYEQYF. The DNA for the CDR3 is TGTGCCAGTAGTAAAGTTACAGAAACTTACGAGCAGTACTTC. The chain links TRBV19 to TRBJ2-7; D not resolved. The V end lost 4 bases, the J end lost 4 bases, and 14 bases lay between the germline ends. CDR1 LNHDA and CDR2 SQIVND come from the germline V gene (reference sequence). This CDR3 is built from 14 residues.